The 17 T cell receptor beta chains listed next were all sequenced from one sample in a study of T-cell reconstitution after alpha-beta-depleted transplantation in children. Unique molecular identifiers were used in preparing the TCRbeta library. TCRdb reprocessed the PCR reads via MiXCR and lists one record per CDR3 protein. The sample contains about 200,000 distinct CDR3 sequences, approximately 6.8% of which appear only once. The sequenced sample was PBMCs, obtained before TCRalphabeta/CD19-depleted stem cell transplant. These receptors were collected from a girl under two years old with combined immunodeficiency, due to receive a stem cell transplant.

This clonotype was found many times. The chain uses TRBV12-3 or TRBV12-4 and TRBJ2-7; 8 bases map to TRBD1. V was pared by 6 bases and J by 3 bases, with 7 bases of the junction left unmatched. The CDR3 extends over 14 amino acids. CDR3 loop: CASRYDRGNYEQYF. DNA of the CDR3: TGTGCCAGCAGATATGACAGGGGAAACTACGAGCAGTACTTC.

In its sample, this clonotype was seen many times. CDR3 amino acids: CASSLAMGAPDEAFF. As DNA, the CDR3 is TGTGCCAGCAGCTTAGCAATGGGAGCACCGGATGAAGCTTTCTTT. This chain connects TRBV7-6 to TRBJ1-1; no firm D call. The CDR3 is made up of 15 amino acids. Trimming took 0 bases from V and 7 from J, leaving 15 bases between them. Germline values: CDR1 SGHVS, CDR2 FNYEAQ.

This clonotype occurred many times. This chain's CDR3 is CASSPHGLPTFYNEQFF. The CDR3 DNA follows: TGTGCCAGCAGCCCCCACGGCTTGCCGACCTTTTACAATGAGCAGTTCTTC. The V call is TRBV7-3, the J call TRBJ2-1; D gene uncertain. Germline V lookup: CDR1 SGHTA, CDR2 FQGTGA. The CDR3 runs 17 residues. V was shortened by 5 bases and J by 4 bases, with 21 bases between the two germline ends.

At least ten counts were recorded for this clonotype. The chain links TRBV28 to TRBJ1-2, with TRBD1 as a possible D gene (6 bases). This CDR3 is 13 amino acids long. Trimming removed 6 bases from V and 4 bases from J, with 12 bases in between. Germline lookup yields CDR1 MDHEN and CDR2 SYDVKM. The CDR3 DNA is TGTGCCAGCAGCCCCGGGACACTCTATGGCTACACCTTC. It yields the protein CASSPGTLYGYTF.

This clonotype was recorded many times. The CDR3 nucleotides are TGCAGCGTTGAAAGAAAGACAGATACGCAGTATTTT. It codes for CSVERKTDTQYF. The V and J genes are TRBV29-1 and TRBJ2-3; D unclear. Trimming left V 2 bases short and J 3 bases short, with 6 bases between. The CDR3 runs to 12 residues. Germline V gene data show CDR1 as SQVTM and CDR2 as ANQGSEA.

There are many counts of this clonotype. The rearrangement uses TRBV28 and TRBJ2-1; D is unresolved. Per the germline V gene, CDR1 is MDHEN and CDR2 is SYDVKM. Trimming removed 2 bases from V and 0 bases from J, with 14 bases in between. The CDR3 is 17 amino acids. The CDR3 spells CASSLAWQTLSYNEQFF. The CDR3 region has the DNA TGTGCCAGCAGTTTAGCGTGGCAGACCCTCTCCTACAATGAGCAGTTCTTC.

This clonotype was counted a few times. This chain connects TRBV11-1 to TRBJ1-1; 8 nucleotides match TRBD1. The V gene's germline CDR1 is SGHAT and CDR2 FQDESV (reference sequence). The junction had 9 bases not matched to a gene; V was cut back by 8 bases and J by 4 bases. There are 14 residues in the CDR3. The CDR3 spells CASGHRGGGTEAFF. CDR3 DNA sequence: TGTGCCAGCGGACACAGGGGGGGAGGCACTGAAGCTTTCTTT.

The gene calls are TRBV24-1 and TRBJ1-2; D unclear. Trimming took 3 bases from V and 6 from J, leaving 7 bases between them. The CDR3 has 12 residues. Germline CDR1 and CDR2: KGHDR and SFDVKD. CDR3: CATSDVSDGYTF. In nucleotides, the CDR3 is TGTGCCACCAGTGATGTGTCCGATGGCTACACCTTC.

The table lists this clonotype with a few counts. This rearrangement joins TRBV7-2 to TRBJ2-4; 9 bases agree with TRBD2. Unmatched junction bases numbered 7, after V lost 6 bases and J lost 1 base. CDR3 length: 16 residues. Germline loops: CDR1 SGHTA, CDR2 FQGNSA. Here the CDR3 DNA reads TGTGCCAGCAGGTTACCAGCGGGAGGTGCCAAAAACATTCAGTACTTC. Amino acid sequence: CASRLPAGGAKNIQYF.

There are many counts of this clonotype. The chain uses TRBV7-8 and TRBJ2-2; the match to TRBD2 covers 11 bases. With 6 bases clipped from V and 2 bases from J, the junction kept 8 bases outside the gene matches. This CDR3 region has 17 residues. Germline CDR1 is SGHVS and CDR2 is FQNEAQ. DNA for the CDR3: TGTGCCAGCAGGGACTATACTAGCGGGGGAAACACCGGGGAGCTGTTTTTT. It translates to CASRDYTSGGNTGELFF.

This clonotype has a count of ten or more. The chain uses TRBV20-1 and TRBJ2-7, with D maybe TRBD2 (6 bases). V was clipped by 0 bases and J by 5 bases, with 11 bases between them. From germline, CDR1 is DFQATT and CDR2 SNEGSKA (reference sequence). CDR3 length: 13 amino acids. CDR3: CSARDSGVHEQYF. CDR3 in DNA: TGCAGTGCTAGAGATTCGGGGGTACACGAGCAGTACTTC.

In its sample, this clonotype was seen many times. V and J are TRBV6-1 and TRBJ2-7; 7 nucleotides agree with TRBD1. J gave up 0 bases and V 6 bases, and 8 bases lay outside the gene matches. The CDR3 has 15 residues. CDR1 MNHNS and CDR2 SASEGT come from the germline V gene. CDR3 loop: CASRGYRGPSYEQYF. As DNA, the CDR3 is TGTGCCAGCAGAGGGTACAGGGGCCCCTCCTACGAGCAGTACTTC.

This clonotype was observed at least ten times. The chain has TRBV2 and TRBJ2-7; D gene unclear. V shed 1 base and J shed 0 bases, with 7 bases lying between them. Per the germline V gene, CDR1 is SNHLY and CDR2 is FYNNEI. This CDR3 is built from 14 residues. This chain's CDR3 is CASSEGVRSYEQYF. The CDR3 region has the DNA TGTGCCAGCAGTGAAGGGGTTCGCTCCTACGAGCAGTACTTC. The entire variable domain, with the rest obtained from reference TRBV2 and TRBJ2-7, is as follows: EPEVTQTPSHQVTQMGQEVILRCVPISNHLYFYWYRQILGQKVEFLVSFYNNEISEKSEIFDDQFSVERPDGSNFTLKIRSTKLEDSAMYFCASSEGVRSYEQYFGPGTRLTVT.

A word on this clonotype: This could be a read error, since a much larger clone is one nucleotide away. V usage is TRBV3-1 and J usage is TRBJ2-5, with unresolved D. The CDR3 spans 14 residues. CDR1 LGHDT and CDR2 YNNKEL come from the germline V gene (reference sequence). Here the CDR3 DNA reads TGTGCCACCAGCCAAGAGACGAAGGGAGAGACCCAGTACTTC. It codes for CATSQETKGETQYF.

This clonotype has ten or more counts. This rearrangement joins TRBV20-1 to TRBJ2-3; a possible D gene is TRBD1 (7 bases). V was shortened by 3 bases and J by 6 bases, with 13 bases between the two germline ends. CDR1 and CDR2 (germline): DFQATT, SNEGSKA (reference sequence). The CDR3 runs 13 residues. CDR3 in DNA: TGCAGTGCTAGGCGCCCAGGGGGGGATACGCAGTATTTT. It translates to CSARRPGGDTQYF.

In this sample, this clonotype turned up many times. The CDR3 spells CASSYGLQGAEQFF. DNA of the CDR3: TGTGCCAGCAGTTACGGTCTCCAGGGTGCTGAGCAGTTCTTC. The chain joins TRBV6-2 or TRBV6-3 to TRBJ2-1, with D perhaps TRBD1 (5 bases). Germline V CDR1 and CDR2: MNHEY, SVGEGT. Trimming cost V 2 bases and J 9 bases, with 14 bases left between them. CDR3 length equals 14 residues.

This clonotype has a count of ten or more. This chain uses TRBV20-1 with TRBJ2-2; D tentatively reads TRBD1 or TRBD2 (5 bases each). The CDR3 has 16 amino acids. Germline V lookup: CDR1 DFQATT, CDR2 SNEGSKA (reference sequence). V lost 5 bases and J lost 0, with 16 bases in between. CDR3 nucleotides: TGCAGTGCTCGCCCGGGACCTAGATCGAACACCGGGGAGCTGTTTTTT. This translates into CSARPGPRSNTGELFF.